Presented here are 9 T cell receptor beta chains from one specimen sequenced in a study of blood T cells in healthy people across ages. The use of a sample-barcoded 5' primer and a J-beta primer mix characterized a second PCR of roughly 7 to 12 cycles. TCRdb reprocessed the 5' RACE reads via MiXCR and lists one record per CDR3 protein. This table holds 2 million or so distinct CDR3 sequences, about 50% found once. The sequenced sample consisted of blood. The receptors were sampled from a woman in her thirties or forties in good health.

This clonotype was detected only a few times. The chain carries TRBV20-1 and TRBJ2-5, with D unresolved. The CDR3 has 14 amino acids. Deletions cut 0 bases from V and 2 bases from J, with 10 bases between. Per germline, CDR1 DFQATT and CDR2 SNEGSKA (reference sequence). The CDR3 DNA follows: TGCAGTGCTAGAGATTCATGGGGACAAGAGACCCAGTACTTC. It encodes CSARDSWGQETQYF.

The chain uses TRBV5-1 and TRBJ2-3; 9 bases line up with TRBD1. The CDR3 totals 17 residues. Germline V gene lookup returns CDR1 SGHRS and CDR2 YFSETQ. The junction had 8 bases not matched to a gene; V was cut back by 1 base and J by 2 bases. In DNA form, the CDR3 reads TGCGCCAGCAGCTTGTCTCCGGGACAGGGCCCCACAGATACGCAGTATTTT. Translated: CASSLSPGQGPTDTQYF.

The chain is built from TRBV27 and TRBJ2-3, with 8 bases that match TRBD1. V lost 3 bases to trimming and J lost 2 bases; unmatched junction nucleotides: 7. The CDR3 is 16 amino acids. The V gene's germline CDR1 is MNHEY and CDR2 SMNVEV (reference sequence). Written as DNA, the CDR3 is TGTGCCAGCAGTTTGAGCCGGACAGGGCCCACAGATACGCAGTATTTT. Translation: CASSLSRTGPTDTQYF.

V is TRBV6-5 and J is TRBJ2-3; 8 bases are a match to TRBD1. The CDR3 totals 18 residues. V shed 2 bases, J shed 0 bases, and the junction held 10 bases outside the gene matches. In germline, CDR1 is MNHEY, CDR2 SVGAGI. The CDR3 DNA sequence: TGTGCCAGCAGTTACCCAAGGACAGGGAATGAGAGCACAGATACGCAGTATTTT. It codes for CASSYPRTGNESTDTQYF.

V gene TRBV12-3 or TRBV12-4 combines with J gene TRBJ1-1, with D uncertain. The CDR3 is 17 residues long. V lost 5 bases to trimming and J lost 4 bases, with 23 bases between them. The CDR3 here is CASSLYAGLSGGTEAFF. The CDR3 bases are TGTGCCAGCAGTCTGTATGCCGGACTCTCGGGAGGCACTGAAGCTTTCTTT.

The genes are TRBV11-2 and TRBJ1-4; D uncertain. Looked up from germline, CDR1 is SGHAT and CDR2 is FQNNGV. CDR3 length equals 15 residues. V was pared by 5 bases and J by 8 bases, with 18 bases between. Here the CDR3 reads CASSQGAIVGEKLFF. CDR3 nucleotide sequence: TGTGCCAGCAGCCAAGGAGCCATCGTTGGGGAAAAACTGTTTTTT.

The V call is TRBV20-1, the J call TRBJ1-2; 7 bases align to TRBD1. With 1 base clipped from V and 6 bases from J, the junction kept 14 bases outside the gene matches. Per germline, CDR1 DFQATT and CDR2 SNEGSKA (reference sequence). CDR3 length: 16 residues. The CDR3 reads CSARAGQRYGSDGYTF. As DNA, the CDR3 is TGCAGTGCTAGAGCGGGACAGCGCTATGGGTCCGATGGCTACACCTTC.

The V and J genes are TRBV4-1 and TRBJ2-5, with D tentatively TRBD2 (6 bases). V was pared by 1 base and J by 5 bases, with 17 bases between. The CDR3 runs to 16 residues. Germline V lookup: CDR1 MGHRA, CDR2 YSYEKL. CDR3 amino acids: CASSQGTASVGETQYF. CDR3 coding DNA: TGCGCCAGCAGCCAAGGGACCGCTAGCGTGGGCGAGACCCAGTACTTC.

This clonotype appeared a few times. The chain joins TRBV11-2 to TRBJ2-7; D not resolved. The V gene lost 5 bases and the J gene lost 3 bases, with 17 bases spanning the gap. The CDR3 sequence is 15 residues long. Germline CDR1 is SGHAT and CDR2 is FQNNGV. The DNA of the CDR3 is TGTGCCAGCAGCCTCGCGCCGGGCAGTGACTACGAGCAGTACTTC. It is translated as CASSLAPGSDYEQYF.